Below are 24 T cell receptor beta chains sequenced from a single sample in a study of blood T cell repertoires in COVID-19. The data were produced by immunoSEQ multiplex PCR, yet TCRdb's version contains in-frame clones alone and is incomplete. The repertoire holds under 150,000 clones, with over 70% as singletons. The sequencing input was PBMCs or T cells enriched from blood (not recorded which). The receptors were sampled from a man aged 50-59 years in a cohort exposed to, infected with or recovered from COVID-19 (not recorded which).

The CDR3 DNA sequence: TGTGCCAGCACCCTTGCGGTCTTGACGGATACGCAGTATTTT. Amino acids: CASTLAVLTDTQYF. The chain couples TRBV5-6 to TRBJ2-3; D ambiguous. The germline CDR1 and CDR2 sequences are SGHDT and YYEEEE. V lost 6 bases, J lost 6 bases, and 17 bases lay in between. CDR3 length equals 14 residues.

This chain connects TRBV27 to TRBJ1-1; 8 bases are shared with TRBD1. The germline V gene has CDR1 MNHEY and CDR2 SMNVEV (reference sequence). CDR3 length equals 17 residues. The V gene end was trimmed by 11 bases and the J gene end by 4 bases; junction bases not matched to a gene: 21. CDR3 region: CAFNSGGPYLEGTEAFF. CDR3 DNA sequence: TGTGCCTTCAACTCAGGGGGCCCTTATTTAGAGGGCACTGAAGCTTTCTTT.

The CDR3 sequence is CASSQGRRDTQYF. The CDR3, as DNA: TGCGCCAGCAGCCAAGGACGGAGGGATACGCAGTATTTT. V is TRBV4-1 and J is TRBJ2-3; perhaps TRBD2 as D (5 bases). Trimming shortened V by 1 base and J by 6 bases, and 8 bases separated the two germline ends. The length of the CDR3 is 13 residues. Germline assignment: CDR1 MGHRA and CDR2 YSYEKL.

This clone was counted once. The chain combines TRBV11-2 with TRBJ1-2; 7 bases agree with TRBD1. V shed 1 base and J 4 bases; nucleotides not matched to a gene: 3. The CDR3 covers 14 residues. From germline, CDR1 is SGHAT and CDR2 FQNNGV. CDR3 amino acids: CASSLVTGTYGYTF. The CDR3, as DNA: TGTGCCAGCAGCTTAGTGACAGGGACCTATGGCTACACCTTC. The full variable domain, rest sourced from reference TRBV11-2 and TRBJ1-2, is EAGVAQSPRYKIIEKRQSVAFWCNPISGHATLYWYQQILGQGPKLLIQFQNNGVVDDSQLPKDRFSAERLKGVDSTLKIQPAKLEDSAVYLCASSLVTGTYGYTFGSGTRLTVV.

The CDR3 loop is CSVAVGGTYEQYF. The CDR3 coding sequence is TGCAGCGTTGCGGTCGGGGGGACCTACGAGCAGTACTTC. The rearrangement joins TRBV29-1 to TRBJ2-7; 7 bases fit TRBD2. V shed 4 bases, J shed 2 bases, and the junction held 5 bases outside the gene matches. Germline-derived CDR1 and CDR2 are SQVTM and ANQGSEA. The CDR3 length is 13 residues.

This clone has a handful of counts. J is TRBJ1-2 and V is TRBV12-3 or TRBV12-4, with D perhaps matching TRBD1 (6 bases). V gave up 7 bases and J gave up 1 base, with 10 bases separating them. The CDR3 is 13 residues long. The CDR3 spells CASTLDSNYGYTF. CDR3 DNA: TGTGCCAGCACCTTGGACAGTAACTATGGCTACACCTTC.

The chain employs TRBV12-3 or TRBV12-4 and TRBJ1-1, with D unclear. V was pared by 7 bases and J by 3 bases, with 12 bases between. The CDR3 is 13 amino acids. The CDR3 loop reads CASNQGGDTEAFF. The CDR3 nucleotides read TGTGCCAGCAACCAAGGCGGGGACACTGAAGCTTTCTTT.

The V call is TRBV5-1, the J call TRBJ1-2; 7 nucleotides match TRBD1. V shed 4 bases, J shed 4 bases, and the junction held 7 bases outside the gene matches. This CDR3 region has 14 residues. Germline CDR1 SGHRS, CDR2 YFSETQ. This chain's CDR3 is CASSLTGESYGYTF. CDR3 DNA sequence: TGCGCCAGCAGCCTAACAGGGGAGAGCTATGGCTACACCTTC.

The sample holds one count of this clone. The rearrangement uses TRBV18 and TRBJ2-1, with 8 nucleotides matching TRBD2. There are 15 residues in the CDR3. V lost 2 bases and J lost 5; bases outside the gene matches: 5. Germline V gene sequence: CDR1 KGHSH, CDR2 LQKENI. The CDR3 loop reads CASSPIAGGNNEQFF. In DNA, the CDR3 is TGTGCCAGCTCACCAATTGCGGGAGGAAACAATGAGCAGTTCTTC.

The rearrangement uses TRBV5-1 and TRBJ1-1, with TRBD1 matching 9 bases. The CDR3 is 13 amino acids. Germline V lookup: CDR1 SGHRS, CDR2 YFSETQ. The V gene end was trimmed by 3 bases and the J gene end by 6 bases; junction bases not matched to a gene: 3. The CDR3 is CASSSRTGAEAFF. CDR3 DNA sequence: TGCGCCAGCAGCTCCCGGACAGGGGCTGAAGCTTTCTTT.

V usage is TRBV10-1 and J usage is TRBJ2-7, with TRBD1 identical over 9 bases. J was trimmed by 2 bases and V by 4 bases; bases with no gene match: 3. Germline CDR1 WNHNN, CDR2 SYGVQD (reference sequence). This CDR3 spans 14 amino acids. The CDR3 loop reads CASSVGTGPYEQYF. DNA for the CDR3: TGCGCCAGCAGTGTCGGGACAGGGCCCTACGAGCAGTACTTC.

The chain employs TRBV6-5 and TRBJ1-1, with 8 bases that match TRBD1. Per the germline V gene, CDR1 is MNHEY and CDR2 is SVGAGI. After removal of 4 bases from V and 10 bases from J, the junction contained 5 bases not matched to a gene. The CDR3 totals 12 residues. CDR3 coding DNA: TGTGCCAGCAGTTCGACAGGGGAAGCAGCTTTCTTT. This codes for CASSSTGEAAFF.

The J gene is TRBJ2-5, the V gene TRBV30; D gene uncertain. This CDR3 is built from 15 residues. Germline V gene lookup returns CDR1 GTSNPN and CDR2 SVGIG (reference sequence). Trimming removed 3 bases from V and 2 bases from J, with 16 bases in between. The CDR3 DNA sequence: TGTGCCTGGAGCATGGAGAACCGCCCTCAAGAGACCCAGTACTTC. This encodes CAWSMENRPQETQYF.

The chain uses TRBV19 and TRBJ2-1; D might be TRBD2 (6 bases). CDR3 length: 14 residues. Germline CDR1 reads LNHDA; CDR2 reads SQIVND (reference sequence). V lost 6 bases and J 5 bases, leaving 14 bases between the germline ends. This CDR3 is CASRGSGPDNEQFF. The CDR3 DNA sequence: TGTGCCAGTAGGGGTAGCGGACCTGACAATGAGCAGTTCTTC.

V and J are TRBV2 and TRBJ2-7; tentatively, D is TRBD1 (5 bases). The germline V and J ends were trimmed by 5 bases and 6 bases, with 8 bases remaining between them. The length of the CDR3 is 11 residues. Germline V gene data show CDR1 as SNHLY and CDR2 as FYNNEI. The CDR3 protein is CASSIRGEQYF. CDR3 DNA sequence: TGTGCCAGCAGTATAAGGGGCGAGCAGTACTTC.

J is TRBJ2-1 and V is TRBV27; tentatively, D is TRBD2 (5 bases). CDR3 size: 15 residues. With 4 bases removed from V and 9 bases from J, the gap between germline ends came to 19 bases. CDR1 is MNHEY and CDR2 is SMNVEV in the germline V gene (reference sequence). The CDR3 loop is CASSSWGGGGSEQFF. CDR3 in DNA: TGTGCCAGCAGTTCTTGGGGTGGTGGTGGGAGTGAGCAGTTCTTC.

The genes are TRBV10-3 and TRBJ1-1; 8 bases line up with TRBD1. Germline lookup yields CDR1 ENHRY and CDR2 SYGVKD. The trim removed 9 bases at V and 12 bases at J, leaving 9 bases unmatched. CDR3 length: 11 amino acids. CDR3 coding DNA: TGTGCCATTCGACAGGGGACCGATCCTTTCTTT. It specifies CAIRQGTDPFF.

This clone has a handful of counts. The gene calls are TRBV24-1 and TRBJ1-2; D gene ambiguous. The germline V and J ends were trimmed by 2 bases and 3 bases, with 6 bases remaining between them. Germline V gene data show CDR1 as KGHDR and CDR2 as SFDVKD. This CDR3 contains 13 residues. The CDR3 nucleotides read TGTGCCACCAGTGATTCGGGATACTATGGCTACACCTTC. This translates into CATSDSGYYGYTF.

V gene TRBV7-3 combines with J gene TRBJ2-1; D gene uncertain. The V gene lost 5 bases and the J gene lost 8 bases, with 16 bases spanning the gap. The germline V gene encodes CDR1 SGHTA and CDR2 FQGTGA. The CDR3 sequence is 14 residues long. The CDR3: CASSLWLGIHEQFF. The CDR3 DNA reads TGTGCCAGCAGCCTTTGGCTAGGCATCCATGAGCAGTTCTTC.

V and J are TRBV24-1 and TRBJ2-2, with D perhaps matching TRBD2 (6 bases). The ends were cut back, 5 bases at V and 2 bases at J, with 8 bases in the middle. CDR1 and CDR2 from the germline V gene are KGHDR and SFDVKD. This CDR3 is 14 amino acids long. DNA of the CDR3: TGTGCCACCAGTGGGGAGGTTAACACCGGGGAGCTGTTTTTT. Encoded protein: CATSGEVNTGELFF.

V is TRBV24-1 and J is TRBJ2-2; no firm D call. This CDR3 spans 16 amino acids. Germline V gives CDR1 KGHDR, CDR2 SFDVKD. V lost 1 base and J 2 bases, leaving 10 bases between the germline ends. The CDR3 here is CATSDFSTVNTGELFF. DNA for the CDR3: TGTGCCACCAGTGATTTTAGTACAGTTAACACCGGGGAGCTGTTTTTT.

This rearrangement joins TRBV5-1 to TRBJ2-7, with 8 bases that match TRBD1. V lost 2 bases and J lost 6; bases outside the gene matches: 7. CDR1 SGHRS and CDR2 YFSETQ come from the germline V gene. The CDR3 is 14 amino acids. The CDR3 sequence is CASSLGRGRFEQYF. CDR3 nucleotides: TGCGCCAGCAGCTTAGGCAGGGGGCGTTTCGAGCAGTACTTC.

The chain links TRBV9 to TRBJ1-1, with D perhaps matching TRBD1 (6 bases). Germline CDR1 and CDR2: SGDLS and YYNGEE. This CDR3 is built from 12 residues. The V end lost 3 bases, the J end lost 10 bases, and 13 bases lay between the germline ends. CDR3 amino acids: CASSGTGYRAFF. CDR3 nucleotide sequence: TGTGCCAGCAGCGGTACAGGGTACCGAGCTTTCTTT. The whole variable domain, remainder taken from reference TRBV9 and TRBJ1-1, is DSGVTQTPKHLITATGQRVTLRCSPRSGDLSVYWYQQSLDQGLQFLIQYYNGEERAKGNILERFSAQQFPDLHSELNLSSLELGDSALYFCASSGTGYRAFFGQGTRLTVV.

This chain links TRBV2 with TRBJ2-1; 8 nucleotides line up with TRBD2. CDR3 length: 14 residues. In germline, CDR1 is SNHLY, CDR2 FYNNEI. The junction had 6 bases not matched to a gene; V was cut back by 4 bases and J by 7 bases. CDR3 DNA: TGTGCCAGCAGTGCAAGCGGGAGTAGGAATGAGCAGTTCTTC. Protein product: CASSASGSRNEQFF.